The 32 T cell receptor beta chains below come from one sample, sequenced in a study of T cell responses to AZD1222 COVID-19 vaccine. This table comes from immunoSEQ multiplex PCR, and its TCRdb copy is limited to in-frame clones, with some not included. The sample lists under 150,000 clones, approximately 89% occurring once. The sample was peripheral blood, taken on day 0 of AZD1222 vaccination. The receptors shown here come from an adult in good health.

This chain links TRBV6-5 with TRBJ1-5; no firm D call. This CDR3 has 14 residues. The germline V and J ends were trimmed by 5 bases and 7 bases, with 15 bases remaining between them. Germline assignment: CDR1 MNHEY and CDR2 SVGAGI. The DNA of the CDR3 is TGTGCCAGCAGTCCCGGGCCGGCGGGGCAGCCCCAGCATTTT. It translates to CASSPGPAGQPQHF.

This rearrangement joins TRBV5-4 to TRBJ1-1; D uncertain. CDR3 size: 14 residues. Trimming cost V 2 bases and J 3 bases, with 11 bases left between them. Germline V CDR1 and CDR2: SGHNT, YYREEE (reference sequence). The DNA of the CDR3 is TGTGCCAGCAGCTTAAGGAATAAGGACACTGAAGCTTTCTTT. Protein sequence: CASSLRNKDTEAFF.

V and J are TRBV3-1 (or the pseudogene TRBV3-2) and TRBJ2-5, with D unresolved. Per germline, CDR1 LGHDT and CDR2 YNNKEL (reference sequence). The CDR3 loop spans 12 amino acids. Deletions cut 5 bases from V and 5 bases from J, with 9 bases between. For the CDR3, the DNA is TGTGCCAGCAGCTCCCACGGCGAGACCCAGTACTTC. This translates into CASSSHGETQYF.

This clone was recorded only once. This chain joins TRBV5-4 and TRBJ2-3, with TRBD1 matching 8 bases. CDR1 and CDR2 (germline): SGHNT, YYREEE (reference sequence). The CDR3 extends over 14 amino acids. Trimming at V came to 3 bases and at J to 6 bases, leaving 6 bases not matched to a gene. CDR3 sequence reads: CASSSKTGEDTQYF. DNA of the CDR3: TGTGCCAGCAGCTCCAAGACAGGGGAGGATACGCAGTATTTT.

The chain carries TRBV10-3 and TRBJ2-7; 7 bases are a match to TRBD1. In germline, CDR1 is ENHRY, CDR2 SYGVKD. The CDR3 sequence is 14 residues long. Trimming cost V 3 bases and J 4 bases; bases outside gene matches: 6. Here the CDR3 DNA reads TGTGCCATCAGTGATCCCACAGGGGTGTACGAGCAGTACTTC. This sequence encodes CAISDPTGVYEQYF.

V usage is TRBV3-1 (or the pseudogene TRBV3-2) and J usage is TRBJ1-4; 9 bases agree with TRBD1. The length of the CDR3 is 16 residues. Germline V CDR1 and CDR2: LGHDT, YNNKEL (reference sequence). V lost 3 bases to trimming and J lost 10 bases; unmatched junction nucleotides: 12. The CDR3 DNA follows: TGTGCCAGCAGCCAGGGGACAGGGATGGCGATTGGAAAACTGTTTTTT. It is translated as CASSQGTGMAIGKLFF.

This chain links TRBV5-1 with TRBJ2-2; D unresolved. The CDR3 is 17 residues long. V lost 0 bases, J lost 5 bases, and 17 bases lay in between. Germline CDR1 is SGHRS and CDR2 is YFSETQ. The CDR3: CASSLEGKKYKTGELFF. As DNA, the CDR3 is TGCGCCAGCAGCTTGGAGGGCAAGAAATATAAAACCGGGGAGCTGTTTTTT.

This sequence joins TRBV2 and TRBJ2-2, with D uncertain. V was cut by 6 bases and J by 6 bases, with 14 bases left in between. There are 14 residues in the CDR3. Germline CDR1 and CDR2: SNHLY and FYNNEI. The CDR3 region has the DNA TGTGCCAGCAGATCAGAAGTATGGGCCGGGGAGCTGTTTTTT. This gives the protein CASRSEVWAGELFF.

The CDR3 spells CASSLGPGTASNEKLFF. In DNA form, the CDR3 reads TGTGCCAGCAGCTTAGGGCCAGGGACGGCCTCTAATGAAAAACTGTTTTTT. The chain joins TRBV7-9 to TRBJ1-4, with D perhaps TRBD1 (5 bases). CDR1 and CDR2 (germline): SEHNR, FQNEAQ (reference sequence). The CDR3 spans 17 residues. V lost 1 base and J lost 3, with 15 bases in between.

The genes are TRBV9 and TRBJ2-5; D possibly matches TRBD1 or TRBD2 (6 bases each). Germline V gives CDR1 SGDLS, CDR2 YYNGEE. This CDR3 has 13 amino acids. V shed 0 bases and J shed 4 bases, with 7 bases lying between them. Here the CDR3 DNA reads TGTGCCAGCAGCGTAGAGGGGGGAGAGACCCAGTACTTC. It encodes CASSVEGGETQYF.

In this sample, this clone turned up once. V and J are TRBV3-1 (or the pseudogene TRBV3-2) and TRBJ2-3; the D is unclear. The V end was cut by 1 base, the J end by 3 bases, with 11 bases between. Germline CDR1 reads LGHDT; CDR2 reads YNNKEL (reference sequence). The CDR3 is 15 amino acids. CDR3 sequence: CASSQGAWLTDTQYF. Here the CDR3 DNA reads TGTGCCAGCAGCCAAGGGGCATGGCTAACAGATACGCAGTATTTT.

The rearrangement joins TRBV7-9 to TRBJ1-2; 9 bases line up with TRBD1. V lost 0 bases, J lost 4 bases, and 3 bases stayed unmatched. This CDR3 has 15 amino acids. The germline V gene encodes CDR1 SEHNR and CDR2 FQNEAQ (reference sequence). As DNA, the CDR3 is TGTGCCAGCAGCTTAGCACAGGGGGCGGGCTATGGCTACACCTTC. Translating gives CASSLAQGAGYGYTF. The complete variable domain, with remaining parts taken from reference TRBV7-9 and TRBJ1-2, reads DTGVSQNPRHKITKRGQNVTFRCDPISEHNRLYWYRQTLGQGPEFLTYFQNEAQLEKSRLLSDRFSAERPKGSFSTLEIQRTEQGDSAMYLCASSLAQGAGYGYTFGSGTRLTVV.

In DNA form, the CDR3 reads TGTGCCAGCAGCTTCGGGACCGGTTCCCAAGAGACCCAGTACTTC. Translating gives CASSFGTGSQETQYF. This chain connects TRBV13 to TRBJ2-5, with D perhaps TRBD1 or TRBD2 (5 bases each). CDR3 length equals 15 residues. V gave up 3 bases and J gave up 1 base, with 12 bases separating them. The germline V gene encodes CDR1 PRHDT and CDR2 FYEKMQ (reference sequence).

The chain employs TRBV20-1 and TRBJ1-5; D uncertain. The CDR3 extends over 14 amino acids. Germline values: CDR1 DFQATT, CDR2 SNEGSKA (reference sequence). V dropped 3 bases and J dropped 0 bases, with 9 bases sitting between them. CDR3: CSASKQYSNQPQHF. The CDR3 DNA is TGCAGTGCTAGTAAGCAGTATAGCAATCAGCCCCAGCATTTT.

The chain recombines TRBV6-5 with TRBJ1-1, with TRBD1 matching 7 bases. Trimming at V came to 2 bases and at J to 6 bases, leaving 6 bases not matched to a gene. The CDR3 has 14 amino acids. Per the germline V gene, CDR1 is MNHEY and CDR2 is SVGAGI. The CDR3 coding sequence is TGTGCCAGCAGTTACACAGGGGTTGGGCCTGAAGCTTTCTTT. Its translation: CASSYTGVGPEAFF.

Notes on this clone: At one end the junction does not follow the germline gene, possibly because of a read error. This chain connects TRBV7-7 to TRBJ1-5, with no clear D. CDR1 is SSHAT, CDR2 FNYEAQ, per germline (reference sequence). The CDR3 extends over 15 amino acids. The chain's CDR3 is CASSLAGGSNQPQHF. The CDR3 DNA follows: TGTGCTAGCAGCTTAGCGGGAGGGAGCAATCAGCCCCAGCATTTT.

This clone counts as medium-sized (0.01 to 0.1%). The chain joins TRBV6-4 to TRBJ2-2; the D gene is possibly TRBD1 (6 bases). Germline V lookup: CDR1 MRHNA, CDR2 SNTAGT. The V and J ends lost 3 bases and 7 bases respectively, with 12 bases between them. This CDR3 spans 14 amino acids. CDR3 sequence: CASSEAGESGELFF. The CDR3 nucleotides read TGTGCCAGCAGTGAAGCAGGGGAAAGCGGGGAGCTGTTTTTT.

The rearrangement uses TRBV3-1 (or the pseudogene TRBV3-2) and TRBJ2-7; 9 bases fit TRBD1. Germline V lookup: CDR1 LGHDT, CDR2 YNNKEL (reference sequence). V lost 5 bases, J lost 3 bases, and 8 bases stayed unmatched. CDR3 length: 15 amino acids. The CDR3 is CASSTTQGAGYEQYF. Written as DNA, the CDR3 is TGTGCCAGCAGCACCACACAGGGGGCGGGCTACGAGCAGTACTTC.

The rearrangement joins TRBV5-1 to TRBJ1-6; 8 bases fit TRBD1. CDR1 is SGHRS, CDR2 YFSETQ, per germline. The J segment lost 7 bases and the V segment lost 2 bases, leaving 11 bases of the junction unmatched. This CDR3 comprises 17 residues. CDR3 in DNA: TGCGCCAGCAGCTTAGAGGGCGGGGACAGGCCAAATTCACCCCTCCACTTT. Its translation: CASSLEGGDRPNSPLHF.

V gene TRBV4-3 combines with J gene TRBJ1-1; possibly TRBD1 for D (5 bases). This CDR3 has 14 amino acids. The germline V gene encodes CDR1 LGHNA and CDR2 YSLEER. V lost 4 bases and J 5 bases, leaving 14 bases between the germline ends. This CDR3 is CASSLQTEGTEAFF. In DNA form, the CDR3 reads TGCGCCAGCAGCCTACAGACGGAGGGGACTGAAGCTTTCTTT.

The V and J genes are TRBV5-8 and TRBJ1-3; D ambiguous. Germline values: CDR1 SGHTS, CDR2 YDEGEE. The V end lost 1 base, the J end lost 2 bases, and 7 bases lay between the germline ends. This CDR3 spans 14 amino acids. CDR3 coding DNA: TGTGCCAGCAGCTTGACGGGGACTGGAAACACCATATATTTT. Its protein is CASSLTGTGNTIYF.

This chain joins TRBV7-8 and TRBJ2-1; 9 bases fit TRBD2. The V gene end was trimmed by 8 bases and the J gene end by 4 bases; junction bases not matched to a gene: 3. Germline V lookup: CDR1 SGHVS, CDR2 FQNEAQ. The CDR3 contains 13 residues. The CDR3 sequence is CASWAGGYNEQFF. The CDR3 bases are TGTGCCAGCTGGGCGGGAGGGTACAATGAGCAGTTCTTC.

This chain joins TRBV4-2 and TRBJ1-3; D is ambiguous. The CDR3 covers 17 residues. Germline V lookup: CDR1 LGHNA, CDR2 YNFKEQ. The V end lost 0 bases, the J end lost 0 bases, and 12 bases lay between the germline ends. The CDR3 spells CASSQDGPVFSGNTIYF. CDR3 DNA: TGTGCCAGCAGCCAAGATGGGCCCGTTTTCTCTGGAAACACCATATATTTT.

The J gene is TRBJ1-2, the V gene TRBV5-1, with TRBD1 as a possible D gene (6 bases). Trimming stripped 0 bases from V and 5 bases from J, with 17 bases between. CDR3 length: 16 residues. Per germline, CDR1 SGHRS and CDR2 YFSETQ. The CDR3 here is CASSLGPGDTDYGYTF. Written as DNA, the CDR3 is TGCGCCAGCAGCTTGGGACCCGGGGACACTGATTATGGCTACACCTTC.

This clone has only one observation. CDR3 protein: CASSTSGGLYEQYF. The CDR3 DNA sequence: TGTGCCAGTAGTACTAGCGGGGGGCTCTACGAGCAGTACTTC. This chain links TRBV19 with TRBJ2-7; TRBD2 aligns across 11 bases. Germline CDR1 LNHDA, CDR2 SQIVND (reference sequence). This CDR3 has 14 residues. Trimming at V came to 4 bases and at J to 3 bases, leaving 2 bases not matched to a gene.

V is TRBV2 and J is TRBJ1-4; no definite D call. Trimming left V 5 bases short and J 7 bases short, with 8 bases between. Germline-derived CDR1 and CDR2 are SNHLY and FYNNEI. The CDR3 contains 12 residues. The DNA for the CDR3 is TGTGCCAGCAGTTCGGGAGTTGAAAAACTGTTTTTT. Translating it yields CASSSGVEKLFF.

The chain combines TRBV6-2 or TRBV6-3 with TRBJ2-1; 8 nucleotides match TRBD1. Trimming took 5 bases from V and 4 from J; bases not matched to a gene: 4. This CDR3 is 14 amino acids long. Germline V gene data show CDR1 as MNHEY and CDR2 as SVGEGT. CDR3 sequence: CASSQQGEYNEQFF. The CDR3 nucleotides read TGTGCCAGCAGTCAACAGGGGGAATACAATGAGCAGTTCTTC.

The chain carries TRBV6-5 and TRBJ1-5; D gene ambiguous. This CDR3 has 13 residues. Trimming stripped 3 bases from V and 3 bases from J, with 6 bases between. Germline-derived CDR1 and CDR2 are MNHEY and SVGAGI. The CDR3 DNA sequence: TGTGCCAGCAGTTATCAGCACAATCAGCCCCAGCATTTT. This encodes CASSYQHNQPQHF.

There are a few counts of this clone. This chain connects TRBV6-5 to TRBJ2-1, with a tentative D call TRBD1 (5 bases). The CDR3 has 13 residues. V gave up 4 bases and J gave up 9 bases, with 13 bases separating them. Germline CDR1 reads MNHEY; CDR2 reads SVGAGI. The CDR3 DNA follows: TGTGCCAGCAGTTCCCAGGGTTGGCTTGAGCAGTTCTTC. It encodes CASSSQGWLEQFF.

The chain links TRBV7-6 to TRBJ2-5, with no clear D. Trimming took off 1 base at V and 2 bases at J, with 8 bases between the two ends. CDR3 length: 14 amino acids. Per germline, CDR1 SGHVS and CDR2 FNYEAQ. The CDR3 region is CASSLEPLQETQYF. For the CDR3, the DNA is TGTGCCAGCAGCTTAGAACCCCTTCAAGAGACCCAGTACTTC.

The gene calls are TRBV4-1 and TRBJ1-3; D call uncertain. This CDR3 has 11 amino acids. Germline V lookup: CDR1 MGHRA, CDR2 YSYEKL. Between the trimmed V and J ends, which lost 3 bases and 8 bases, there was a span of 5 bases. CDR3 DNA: TGCGCCAGCAGCCAGTCTGACACCATATATTTT. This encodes CASSQSDTIYF.

As DNA, the CDR3 is TGTGCCAGCAGTGTCGAGGGAGGCCACTCACCCCTCCACTTT. Protein product: CASSVEGGHSPLHF. The chain couples TRBV6-4 to TRBJ1-6; no reliable D call. V lost 4 bases and J 10 bases, leaving 14 bases between the germline ends. This CDR3 is built from 14 residues. Looked up from germline, CDR1 is MRHNA and CDR2 is SNTAGT.